This record looks at one T cell receptor beta chain sequence and its context. The antigen remains unidentified. Using its own MiXCR run on the RT-PCR reads, TCRdb lists one record per CDR3 protein. This sample has over 650,000 distinct CDR3 sequences, with approximately 18% found just once. These data come from a study of response to subunit inactivated influenza vaccine. Study-wide results and limits: Seasonal influenza vaccination, on each occasion, was suggested by the authors to recruit few new T cells.

The V end was cut by 2 bases, the J end by 7 bases, with 15 bases between. Germline CDR1 is LGHNA and CDR2 is YSLEER. The CDR3 has 15 residues. The chain recombines TRBV4-3 with TRBJ2-1; possibly TRBD2 for D (6 bases). The clonotype was recovered from a man aged 50 to 60 who received an inactivated influenza vaccine. The input for sequencing was PBMCs from blood, taken less than 6 days after vaccination. CDR3 sequence (DNA): TGCGCCAGCAGCCAAAGGATCGGGAGTGGAAATGAGCAGTTCTTC. Translated, it gives CASSQRIGSGNEQFF.